Shown below are 27 T cell receptor beta chains from a single sample sequenced in a study of regulatory T cells in long-lasting Graves disease. CDR3-region Arm-PCR and iRepertoire HTBI primers produced the TCR beta libraries. A single record per CDR3 protein comes from TCRdb applying MiXCR to the multiplex PCR reads. The table has fewer than 650,000 distinct CDR3 sequences, about 15% seen once. Time point specified: newly diagnosed GD, antithyroid drugs for less than 3 months. TCR sequences were obtained from RNA taken from PBMCs. This sample also appeared in a second study, on T cells in Graves' hyperthyroidism and ophthalmopathy.

The sample here was peripheral blood mononuclear cells (PBMCs), taken at new diagnosis, from a patient treated with antithyroid drugs. The receptor set was obtained from a woman in her twenties or thirties with Graves disease.

This clonotype was detected many times. The chain uses TRBV3-1 and TRBJ2-7; D is uncertain. V was shortened by 2 bases and J by 3 bases, with 11 bases between the two germline ends. CDR1 and CDR2 from the germline V gene are LGHDT and YNNKEL (reference sequence). This CDR3 has 14 residues. The CDR3 coding sequence is TGTGCCAGCAGCCAAAGATGGGAACTCTACGAGCAGTACTTC. This gives the protein CASSQRWELYEQYF.

This clonotype was observed many times. The V call is TRBV5-1, the J call TRBJ2-3; the D call may be TRBD1 or TRBD2 (6 bases each). Trimming cost V 0 bases and J 4 bases, with 12 bases left between them. Germline-derived CDR1 and CDR2 are SGHRS and YFSETQ. This CDR3 spans 15 amino acids. Here the CDR3 reads CASSLAGADSDTQYF. DNA for the CDR3: TGCGCCAGCAGCTTGGCGGGGGCTGATTCAGATACGCAGTATTTT.

This clonotype was seen at least ten times. This chain links TRBV11-1 with TRBJ1-2; D call uncertain. Trimming left V 0 bases short and J 2 bases short, with 7 bases between. This CDR3 region has 14 residues. Germline V gives CDR1 SGHAT, CDR2 FQDESV (reference sequence). The CDR3, as DNA: TGTGCCAGCAGCTTAGCCGGGCTCAACTATGGCTACACCTTC. It translates to CASSLAGLNYGYTF.

The chain is built from TRBV29-1 and TRBJ2-6; D not resolved. Looked up from germline, CDR1 is SQVTM and CDR2 is ANQGSEA. V was trimmed by 4 bases and J by 0 bases, leaving 10 bases between them. CDR3 length: 15 amino acids. The CDR3 here is CSVGVIGSGANVLTF. The DNA for the CDR3 is TGCAGCGTTGGCGTTATAGGCTCTGGGGCCAACGTCCTGACTTTC.

This clonotype has at least ten counts. The rearrangement joins TRBV30 to TRBJ2-1; D is uncertain. The germline CDR1 and CDR2 sequences are GTSNPN and SVGIG (reference sequence). CDR3 length: 13 residues. V lost 5 bases and J 8 bases, leaving 16 bases between the germline ends. The CDR3 here is CAWASWATDEQFF. The CDR3, as DNA: TGTGCCTGGGCTAGTTGGGCCACGGATGAGCAGTTCTTC.

The chain uses TRBV9 and TRBJ2-1; 12 nucleotides align to TRBD2. Germline loops: CDR1 SGDLS, CDR2 YYNGEE. The CDR3 has 18 residues. V gave up 0 bases and J gave up 3 bases; unmatched junction bases: 7. CDR3 bases: TGTGCCAGCAGCGTAGGACACTGGACTAGCGGGGTCTACAATGAGCAGTTCTTC. Amino acid sequence: CASSVGHWTSGVYNEQFF.

This clonotype occurred many times. The chain carries TRBV14 and TRBJ2-3; D call uncertain. CDR1 SGHDN and CDR2 FVKESK come from the germline V gene. V lost 6 bases and J 3 bases, leaving 10 bases between the germline ends. The CDR3 runs to 13 residues. CDR3 protein: CASSGQLTDTQYF. As DNA, the CDR3 is TGTGCCAGCAGTGGCCAGTTGACAGATACGCAGTATTTT.

This clonotype was observed at least ten times. The rearrangement joins TRBV20-1 to TRBJ2-1; 14 bases align to TRBD2. Germline values: CDR1 DFQATT, CDR2 SNEGSKA (reference sequence). The CDR3 totals 16 residues. The ends lost 3 bases at V and 8 bases at J; junction bases unmatched: 9. The CDR3 protein is CSASRPGTSGSYEQFF. As DNA, the CDR3 is TGCAGTGCTAGCAGACCCGGGACTAGCGGGAGTTATGAGCAGTTCTTC.

This clonotype was seen more than once but under ten times. This sequence joins TRBV12-3 or TRBV12-4 and TRBJ2-7; D gene ambiguous. V was trimmed by 6 bases and J by 7 bases, leaving 13 bases between them. The CDR3 contains 12 residues. The CDR3 here is CASSPDGREQYF. The CDR3 DNA sequence: TGTGCCAGCAGCCCAGACGGGCGTGAGCAGTACTTC.

V is TRBV24-1 and J is TRBJ1-1; TRBD1 aligns across 7 bases. V was clipped by 4 bases and J by 3 bases; unmatched bases: 4. Germline values: CDR1 KGHDR, CDR2 SFDVKD. This CDR3 is 14 amino acids long. CDR3 amino acids: CATSEGTADTEAFF. CDR3 bases: TGTGCCACCAGTGAGGGGACAGCGGACACTGAAGCTTTCTTT.

This clonotype was counted many times. The chain employs TRBV2 and TRBJ2-7; D perhaps matches TRBD2 (6 bases). The CDR3 spans 13 residues. V was cut by 5 bases and J by 3 bases, with 11 bases left in between. Germline V CDR1 and CDR2: SNHLY, FYNNEI. CDR3 protein: CASSLAVRYEQYF. The DNA for the CDR3 is TGTGCCAGCAGTTTAGCGGTGCGCTACGAGCAGTACTTC. The entire variable domain, with the rest obtained from reference TRBV2 and TRBJ2-7, is as follows: EPEVTQTPSHQVTQMGQEVILRCVPISNHLYFYWYRQILGQKVEFLVSFYNNEISEKSEIFDDQFSVERPDGSNFTLKIRSTKLEDSAMYFCASSLAVRYEQYFGPGTRLTVT.

This clonotype has only a few counts. The chain combines TRBV18 with TRBJ2-7; D is perhaps TRBD1 or TRBD2 (7 bases each). Germline V lookup: CDR1 KGHSH, CDR2 LQKENI. V lost 4 bases, J lost 2 bases, and 12 bases lay in between. The CDR3 is 14 residues long. The CDR3 region has the DNA TGTGCCAGCTCACGGGAGGGGGCCACCTACGAGCAGTACTTC. Residues: CASSREGATYEQYF.

A remark on this clonotype: Possible read error: a much larger clone is one base away. This chain uses TRBV11-2 with TRBJ2-7; 9 bases map to TRBD2. This CDR3 contains 15 residues. Per the germline V gene, CDR1 is SGHAT and CDR2 is FQNNGV. CDR3 DNA sequence: TGTGCCGGCAGCTTAGATATTAGCGGGAGCTACGAGCAGTACTTC. Residues: CAGSLDISGSYEQYF.

This clonotype was recorded at least ten times. The chain couples TRBV28 to TRBJ2-5; possibly TRBD1 for D (6 bases). Germline CDR1 reads MDHEN; CDR2 reads SYDVKM. The CDR3 spans 14 residues. Trimming left V 5 bases short and J 5 bases short, with 15 bases between. CDR3 region: CASSTGTSGETQYF. The CDR3 DNA follows: TGTGCCAGCAGTACAGGGACGTCTGGGGAGACCCAGTACTTC.

A note on this clonotype: This may be a read error: a much more frequent sequence differs by one nucleotide. The CDR3 does not end in the conserved phenylalanine or tryptophan, so this is likely a read error. The V call is TRBV6-1, the J call TRBJ1-1; no clear D. Trimming pared 3 bases from V and 3 bases from J, leaving 8 bases between. The CDR3 is 13 residues long. Looked up from germline, CDR1 is MNHNS and CDR2 is SASEGT. CDR3 sequence: CASSERTYTEAFS. The DNA of the CDR3 is TGTGCCAGCAGTGAGCGGACGTACACTGAAGCTTTCTCT.

This clonotype occurred a few times. This chain links TRBV30 with TRBJ2-7, with 8 bases lining up with TRBD1. J gave up 4 bases and V 3 bases, and 5 bases lay outside the gene matches. This CDR3 region has 13 residues. The germline gives CDR1 GTSNPN, CDR2 SVGIG (reference sequence). CDR3 nucleotides: TGTGCCTGGAGGACAGGGGCCTTTTACGAGCAGTACTTC. It specifies CAWRTGAFYEQYF.

The chain has TRBV7-9 and TRBJ2-1, with TRBD2 matching over 7 bases. Trimming cost V 1 base and J 2 bases; bases outside gene matches: 2. The germline gives CDR1 SEHNR, CDR2 FQNEAQ (reference sequence). The CDR3 consists of 15 residues. CDR3 in DNA: TGTGCCAGCAGCTTAGTACTAGCGCCCTACAATGAGCAGTTCTTC. It is translated as CASSLVLAPYNEQFF.

This clonotype was detected only a few times. The V call is TRBV11-2, the J call TRBJ1-6; D is ambiguous. The germline V and J ends were trimmed by 0 bases and 7 bases, with 10 bases remaining between them. Germline V gene data show CDR1 as SGHAT and CDR2 as FQNNGV. The CDR3 is 15 amino acids. CDR3 sequence reads: CASSLERNANSPLHF. The CDR3 region has the DNA TGTGCCAGCAGCTTAGAGCGTAATGCGAATTCACCCCTCCACTTT.

The table lists this clonotype with many counts. The gene calls are TRBV7-8 and TRBJ1-5; D is uncertain. The CDR3 loop spans 15 amino acids. Germline values: CDR1 SGHVS, CDR2 FQNEAQ. V was clipped by 4 bases and J by 3 bases, with 13 bases between them. In DNA form, the CDR3 reads TGTGCCAGCAGCTACGCGGACGGAGCCAATCAGCCCCAGCATTTT. Protein product: CASSYADGANQPQHF.

There are many counts of this clonotype. The rearrangement uses TRBV2 and TRBJ1-5, with TRBD1 identical over 12 bases. The germline gives CDR1 SNHLY, CDR2 FYNNEI. This CDR3 has 18 residues. V was clipped by 6 bases and J by 0 bases; unmatched bases: 9. The CDR3 here is CASSLRDRGRSSNQPQHF. The DNA for the CDR3 is TGTGCCAGCAGCCTCCGGGACAGGGGGCGGAGTAGCAATCAGCCCCAGCATTTT. Full variable domain (remainder filled in from reference TRBV2 and TRBJ1-5): EPEVTQTPSHQVTQMGQEVILRCVPISNHLYFYWYRQILGQKVEFLVSFYNNEISEKSEIFDDQFSVERPDGSNFTLKIRSTKLEDSAMYFCASSLRDRGRSSNQPQHFGDGTRLSIL.

This clonotype was picked up many times. The chain couples TRBV28 to TRBJ2-2; D is possibly TRBD1 (6 bases). There are 14 residues in the CDR3. Germline V CDR1 and CDR2: MDHEN, SYDVKM. The V end was cut by 7 bases, the J end by 1 base, with 10 bases between. Here the CDR3 reads CASTAQGNTGELFF. CDR3 sequence (DNA): TGTGCCAGCACCGCACAGGGGAACACCGGGGAGCTGTTTTTT.

This clonotype was seen more than once but under ten times. The rearrangement uses TRBV6-2 or TRBV6-3 and TRBJ2-3, with TRBD2 matching 10 bases. The germline CDR1 and CDR2 sequences are MNHEY and SVGEGT. The CDR3 extends over 14 amino acids. The ends lost 10 bases at V and 10 bases at J; junction bases unmatched: 14. The CDR3 bases are TGTGCCACCCGCCCCGGAGCGGGGGGGGGGCCGCAGTATTTT. Protein sequence: CATRPGAGGGPQYF.

This clonotype has ten or more counts. V is TRBV28 and J is TRBJ2-2, with unresolved D. This CDR3 has 14 amino acids. CDR1 is MDHEN and CDR2 is SYDVKM in the germline V gene. The germline V and J ends were trimmed by 6 bases and 4 bases, with 12 bases remaining between them. For the CDR3, the DNA is TGTGCCAGCAGGAAAGATGCAGCCACCGGGGAGCTGTTTTTT. Translation: CASRKDAATGELFF.

This rearrangement joins TRBV20-1 to TRBJ1-5; 7 positions match TRBD1. CDR1 is DFQATT, CDR2 SNEGSKA, per germline (reference sequence). This CDR3 comprises 15 residues. The V and J ends lost 3 bases and 3 bases, in that order; junction bases with no gene match: 8. The CDR3 DNA is TGCAGTGCTAGGGGGCCGGGACAGCTCAATCAGCCCCAGCATTTT. Amino acid sequence: CSARGPGQLNQPQHF.

This clonotype was counted many times. The genes are TRBV20-1 and TRBJ1-5, with TRBD1 matching over 8 bases. Germline V CDR1 and CDR2: DFQATT, SNEGSKA (reference sequence). Unmatched junction bases numbered 10, after V lost 2 bases and J lost 1 base. The CDR3 sequence is 17 residues long. The CDR3 spells CSARPGQGARSNQPQHF. DNA of the CDR3: TGCAGTGCTAGACCAGGTCAGGGGGCTCGGAGCAATCAGCCCCAGCATTTT.

This clonotype was seen a handful of times. J is TRBJ2-4 and V is TRBV19, with D perhaps TRBD2 (6 bases). Germline V gene sequence: CDR1 LNHDA, CDR2 SQIVND (reference sequence). This CDR3 has 15 amino acids. Trimming removed 5 bases at V and 1 base at J, with 12 bases between. The CDR3 DNA reads TGTGCCAGTAGTTCATCGGGGGAGGCCAAAAACATTCAGTACTTC. Translating it yields CASSSSGEAKNIQYF.

Many counts were recorded for this clonotype. The V and J genes are TRBV28 and TRBJ2-1; D ambiguous. Trimming left V 6 bases short and J 0 bases short, with 12 bases between. This CDR3 region has 15 residues. Germline V gene lookup returns CDR1 MDHEN and CDR2 SYDVKM. CDR3 DNA: TGTGCCAGCAGGTCGTCTTGGAGCTCCTACAATGAGCAGTTCTTC. Translating it yields CASRSSWSSYNEQFF.